Each of the 26 T cell receptor beta chains below was sequenced from the same sample in a study of blood T cell repertoires in COVID-19. This table comes from immunoSEQ multiplex PCR, and its TCRdb copy is limited to in-frame clones, with some not included. The repertoire holds 180,000 or so clones, with approximately 89% as singletons. Sequenced: PBMCs or T cells enriched from blood (not recorded which). These receptors were taken from a woman between 18 and 29 years old who had recovered from COVID-19.

The chain has TRBV29-1 and TRBJ1-4; 10 bases are a match to TRBD1. The junction had 8 bases not matched to a gene; V was cut back by 5 bases and J by 8 bases. The germline gives CDR1 SQVTM, CDR2 ANQGSEA. The CDR3 has 14 amino acids. CDR3 region: CSVRAGTGEEKLFF. The CDR3 DNA follows: TGCAGCGTTCGAGCCGGGACAGGGGAGGAAAAACTGTTTTTT.

The chain carries TRBV11-2 and TRBJ2-7; tentative D call: TRBD2 (6 bases). The CDR3 has 14 amino acids. With 4 bases removed from V and 4 bases from J, the gap between germline ends came to 14 bases. From germline, CDR1 is SGHAT and CDR2 FQNNGV. Written as DNA, the CDR3 is TGTGCCAGCAGCTCGAGCGGAGGGCGGTACGAGCAGTACTTC. Amino acid sequence: CASSSSGGRYEQYF.

This clone has more than one count but fewer than ten. The V and J genes are TRBV19 and TRBJ2-7, with 7 bases fitting TRBD2. CDR1 is LNHDA and CDR2 is SQIVND in the germline V gene (reference sequence). V lost 5 bases and J lost 7; bases outside the gene matches: 14. This CDR3 is 15 amino acids long. CDR3 in amino acids: CASSPASGVFGEQYF. The DNA for the CDR3 is TGTGCCAGTAGTCCAGCTAGCGGAGTCTTCGGAGAGCAGTACTTC. Using reference TRBV19 and TRBJ2-7 for the parts outside the CDR3, the full variable domain is DGGITQSPKYLFRKEGQNVTLSCEQNLNHDAMYWYRQDPGQGLRLIYYSQIVNDFQKGDIAEGYSVSREKKESFPLTVTSAQKNPTAFYLCASSPASGVFGEQYFGPGTRLTVT.

V is TRBV6-5 and J is TRBJ2-5; perhaps TRBD2 as D (5 bases). There are 14 residues in the CDR3. Germline V gene lookup returns CDR1 MNHEY and CDR2 SVGAGI. Trimming took 2 bases from V and 1 from J, leaving 8 bases between them. The chain's CDR3 is CASSYGLAQETQYF. CDR3 nucleotides: TGTGCCAGCAGTTACGGCCTAGCCCAAGAGACCCAGTACTTC.

This clone was seen once. This rearrangement joins TRBV7-8 to TRBJ2-7; 7 bases match TRBD1. Germline CDR1 SGHVS, CDR2 FQNEAQ. Losses at the gene ends were 6 bases for V and 2 bases for J; bases not matched to a gene: 4. This CDR3 has 13 amino acids. CDR3 DNA sequence: TGTGCCAGCAGAAGACAGGGCCCCTACGAGCAGTACTTC. This gives the protein CASRRQGPYEQYF.

The chain combines TRBV28 with TRBJ1-1, with D possibly matching TRBD1 (6 bases). The CDR3 length is 15 residues. Looked up from germline, CDR1 is MDHEN and CDR2 is SYDVKM. Trimming took off 8 bases at V and 2 bases at J, with 18 bases between the two ends. CDR3 in DNA: TGTGCCAGCGACCGACTACAGGGACTAAACACTGAAGCTTTCTTT. This codes for CASDRLQGLNTEAFF.

This clone was detected once. The chain joins TRBV3-1 (or the pseudogene TRBV3-2) to TRBJ2-5; 7 bases are a match to TRBD2. The CDR3 sequence is 15 residues long. The V gene end was trimmed by 3 bases and the J gene end by 0 bases; junction bases not matched to a gene: 4. Germline CDR1 LGHDT, CDR2 YNNKEL (reference sequence). The CDR3 nucleotides are TGTGCCAGCAGCCACTATACTAGCGACCAAGAGACCCAGTACTTC. Amino acids: CASSHYTSDQETQYF.

The V and J genes are TRBV19 and TRBJ1-3, with TRBD1 matching over 7 bases. The V and J ends lost 6 bases and 0 bases, in that order; junction bases with no gene match: 5. The germline V gene encodes CDR1 LNHDA and CDR2 SQIVND (reference sequence). This CDR3 is 15 amino acids long. In DNA, the CDR3 is TGTGCCAGTAGAAGGGACAGCCACTCTGGAAACACCATATATTTT. Translated: CASRRDSHSGNTIYF.

CDR3 nucleotide sequence: TGTGCCAGCAGGGGTAGACTAGCCTCCGAGCAGTACTTC. Amino acids: CASRGRLASEQYF. The rearrangement joins TRBV2 to TRBJ2-7, with 7 bases identical to TRBD2. V trimming: 6 bases; J trimming: 6 bases; junction bases outside the gene matches: 8. Germline V gene data show CDR1 as SNHLY and CDR2 as FYNNEI. The CDR3 loop spans 13 amino acids.

V is TRBV5-6 and J is TRBJ2-3; TRBD2 matches 13 bases. The germline CDR1 and CDR2 sequences are SGHDT and YYEEEE. The length of the CDR3 is 18 residues. The V segment lost 1 base and the J segment 3 bases; nucleotides outside the gene matches: 8. The DNA for the CDR3 is TGTGCCAGCAGCTTGTTACTAGCGGGAGGGAAGACGACAGATACGCAGTATTTT. Encoded protein: CASSLLLAGGKTTDTQYF.

This clone came up once. The genes are TRBV28 and TRBJ2-5, with 13 positions matching TRBD2. CDR1 MDHEN and CDR2 SYDVKM come from the germline V gene. This CDR3 region has 14 residues. Trimming cost V 3 bases and J 5 bases; bases outside gene matches: 0. The CDR3 nucleotides read TGTGCCAGCAGTTTGACTAGCGGGAGGGAGACCCAGTACTTC. This codes for CASSLTSGRETQYF.

In its sample, this clone was seen a few times. The rearrangement links TRBV19 to TRBJ1-5; maybe TRBD1 (5 bases). Germline CDR1 and CDR2: LNHDA and SQIVND (reference sequence). The CDR3 loop spans 13 amino acids. V was cut by 1 base and J by 6 bases, with 7 bases left in between. The CDR3 DNA reads TGTGCCAGTAGTATAGTCAGGGTTCAGCCCCAGCATTTT. This gives the protein CASSIVRVQPQHF.

In its sample, this clone was seen once. The chain recombines TRBV28 with TRBJ2-1; TRBD1 is a possible D gene (6 bases). Looked up from germline, CDR1 is MDHEN and CDR2 is SYDVKM. Trimming took off 7 bases at V and 16 bases at J, with 23 bases between the two ends. The CDR3 has 13 amino acids. The CDR3 coding sequence is TGTGCCAGCACCGAAGGACAGATACTAGAAAAATTCTTC. Translated: CASTEGQILEKFF.

The rearrangement uses TRBV7-2 and TRBJ2-1, with TRBD1 identical over 7 bases. After removal of 5 bases from V and 6 bases from J, the junction contained 16 bases not matched to a gene. Germline V lookup: CDR1 SGHTA, CDR2 FQGNSA. The CDR3 runs 17 residues. For the CDR3, the DNA is TGTGCCAGCAGCACCCCCGGTGGGGACAGCGTACTCAATGAGCAGTTCTTC. As protein: CASSTPGGDSVLNEQFF.

The chain uses TRBV20-1 and TRBJ2-1; D remains ambiguous. Trimming cost V 3 bases and J 3 bases, with 15 bases left between them. Per germline, CDR1 DFQATT and CDR2 SNEGSKA (reference sequence). CDR3 length equals 15 residues. The DNA of the CDR3 is TGCAGTGCTAGTACGTCGTTTTCTAGCTACAATGAGCAGTTCTTC. It specifies CSASTSFSSYNEQFF.

The chain joins TRBV7-9 to TRBJ2-5; TRBD2 aligns across 9 bases. Germline CDR1 SEHNR, CDR2 FQNEAQ (reference sequence). The ends lost 7 bases at V and 2 bases at J; junction bases unmatched: 5. This CDR3 has 14 residues. CDR3 residues: CASTRAGGQETQYF. The CDR3 nucleotides read TGTGCCAGCACCAGAGCGGGAGGTCAAGAGACCCAGTACTTC.

The chain joins TRBV11-2 to TRBJ2-3, with D possibly TRBD2 on 6 matching bases. This CDR3 spans 13 amino acids. Germline assignment: CDR1 SGHAT and CDR2 FQNNGV. The ends were cut back, 3 bases at V and 5 bases at J, with 9 bases in the middle. The CDR3 loop reads CASSLDGGDTQYF. As DNA, the CDR3 is TGTGCCAGCAGCTTGGACGGGGGAGATACGCAGTATTTT.

This clone was found once. This chain uses TRBV19 with TRBJ2-1; D might be TRBD2 (5 bases). Germline V lookup: CDR1 LNHDA, CDR2 SQIVND (reference sequence). The CDR3 totals 16 residues. V lost 10 bases, J lost 0 bases, and 19 bases lay in between. As DNA, the CDR3 is TGTGCCACCAGTGATGGAGGTGGGAGCTCCTACAATGAGCAGTTCTTC. Its protein is CATSDGGGSSYNEQFF.

The chain carries TRBV7-3 and TRBJ2-5; D remains ambiguous. From germline, CDR1 is SGHTA and CDR2 FQGTGA. The CDR3 totals 14 residues. Deletions cut 1 base from V and 5 bases from J, with 11 bases between. The chain's CDR3 is CASSLKRWPETQYF. CDR3 nucleotides: TGTGCCAGCAGCTTAAAACGTTGGCCGGAGACCCAGTACTTC.

To note about this clone: Other DNA sequences of this sample code for an identical CDR3. The chain links TRBV7-3 to TRBJ2-3; 8 nucleotides match TRBD2. Trimming took 2 bases from V and 4 from J; bases not matched to a gene: 2. The CDR3 runs 14 residues. The germline V gene encodes CDR1 SGHTA and CDR2 FQGTGA. CDR3 loop: CASSLAGGADTQYF. CDR3 in DNA: TGTGCCAGCAGCTTAGCGGGAGGAGCAGATACGCAGTATTTT. Using reference TRBV7-3 and TRBJ2-3 for the parts outside the CDR3, the full variable domain is GAGVSQTPSNKVTEKGKYVELRCDPISGHTALYWYRQSLGQGPEFLIYFQGTGAADDSGLPNDRFFAVRPEGSVSTLKIQRTERGDSAVYLCASSLAGGADTQYFGPGTRLTVL.

The V and J genes are TRBV7-9 and TRBJ2-1; TRBD2 matches at 7 bases. Germline V CDR1 and CDR2: SEHNR, FQNEAQ (reference sequence). This CDR3 has 13 amino acids. With V trimmed by 10 bases and J by 7 bases, 10 bases remained unmatched. CDR3 sequence reads: CAIFKSGGNEQFF. The CDR3 DNA sequence: TGTGCCATCTTCAAATCGGGGGGTAATGAGCAGTTCTTC.

J is TRBJ2-5 and V is TRBV7-8; 14 nucleotides line up with TRBD2. V shed 5 bases and J 4 bases; nucleotides not matched to a gene: 15. Germline V gene sequence: CDR1 SGHVS, CDR2 FQNEAQ. The CDR3 spans 19 residues. The CDR3 loop is CASSPNRLAGGPKGETQYF. The CDR3 DNA sequence: TGTGCCAGCAGCCCGAATAGACTAGCGGGAGGGCCGAAAGGAGAGACCCAGTACTTC.

The rearrangement uses TRBV6-5 and TRBJ2-1, with unresolved D. Trimming left V 11 bases short and J 4 bases short, with 21 bases between. In germline, CDR1 is MNHEY, CDR2 SVGAGI. The CDR3 spans 15 residues. CDR3 DNA: TGTGCCCCCATCCCCCCAAGCCCTGTATACAATGAGCAGTTCTTC. It codes for CAPIPPSPVYNEQFF.

The V gene is TRBV11-2, the J gene TRBJ2-5; tentative D call: TRBD2 (6 bases). Deletions cut 5 bases from V and 3 bases from J, with 19 bases between. The CDR3 consists of 16 residues. Germline V gene sequence: CDR1 SGHAT, CDR2 FQNNGV. The CDR3 loop is CASSLPFSGDKETQYF. For the CDR3, the DNA is TGTGCCAGCAGCCTACCTTTTAGCGGAGACAAAGAGACCCAGTACTTC.

This clone was detected only once. The chain employs TRBV28 and TRBJ2-3; perhaps TRBD2 as D (6 bases). Deletions cut 10 bases from V and 2 bases from J, with 16 bases between. This CDR3 comprises 14 residues. Germline CDR1 is MDHEN and CDR2 is SYDVKM. This chain's CDR3 is CANGRIAVTDTQYF. CDR3 bases: TGTGCCAACGGGAGAATAGCGGTCACAGATACGCAGTATTTT. The variable domain in full, completed from reference TRBV28 and TRBJ2-3, reads DVKVTQSSRYLVKRTGEKVFLECVQDMDHENMFWYRQDPGLGLRLIYFSYDVKMKEKGDIPEGYSVSREKKERFSLILESASTNQTSMYLCANGRIAVTDTQYFGPGTRLTVL.

V gene TRBV7-6 combines with J gene TRBJ2-1; 7 bases fit TRBD2. The germline V gene has CDR1 SGHVS and CDR2 FNYEAQ. There are 15 residues in the CDR3. Trimming took 4 bases from V and 8 from J; bases not matched to a gene: 11. Here the CDR3 reads CASSSASGLPDEQFF. CDR3 coding DNA: TGTGCCAGCAGCTCAGCCTCGGGACTACCGGATGAGCAGTTCTTC. The complete variable domain, with remaining parts taken from reference TRBV7-6 and TRBJ2-1, reads GAGVSQSPRYKVTKRGQDVALRCDPISGHVSLYWYRQALGQGPEFLTYFNYEAQQDKSGLPNDRFSAERPEGSISTLTIQRTEQRDSAMYRCASSSASGLPDEQFFGPGTRLTVL.